The clone carrying this T cell receptor beta chain was counted only a few times. Its antigen is not known. Original methodology: ImmunoSEQ only sent back junction sequences with no quality scores, so filtering was done differently. The repertoire was sequenced with immunoSEQ multiplex PCR; TCRdb's copy has only in-frame clones and lacks some. V and J calls and clone size are as listed in that table; D and trimming were resolved from the DNA. The top ten clones hold approximately 13% of a sample with fewer than 600,000 clones, about 76% of them seen once. The CDR3 sequence is 14 residues long. The germline CDR1 and CDR2 sequences are SGDLS and YYNGEE. Trimming shortened V by 4 bases and J by 7 bases, and 18 bases separated the two germline ends. The entry originates in a study of shared clonotypes between healthy human individuals. Study observations and caveats: Blood alone was sampled, and tissue repertoires likely differ.

Unsorted samples relied on about 90 million PBMCs, which served as the source of genomic DNA. The receptor comes from a woman aged 35 to 49 in good health. Some clones in this sample may be carry-over from other donors' samples. The chain couples TRBV9 to TRBJ2-7; tentative D call: TRBD2 (5 bases). The sequencing sample was made of PBMCs. The CDR3 DNA is TGTGCCAGCAGCCCCGGGGTCACTTCGATGGAGCAGTACTTC. Residues: CASSPGVTSMEQYF.